The 30 T cell receptor beta chains below were found in one sample sequenced in a study of blood T cell repertoires in COVID-19. TCRdb keeps only in-frame clones here, not all; method: immunoSEQ multiplex PCR. The sample lists 140,000 or so clones; roughly 82% were seen once. Sequencing used peripheral blood. Receptor source: a man in his sixties with active or convalescent COVID-19.

V and J are TRBV27 and TRBJ2-3; 13 nucleotides line up with TRBD2. CDR1 and CDR2 (germline): MNHEY, SMNVEV (reference sequence). V lost 2 bases, J lost 2 bases, and 13 bases stayed unmatched. This CDR3 has 20 residues. This CDR3 reads CASSLGPGLAGRGPTDTQYF. CDR3 nucleotide sequence: TGTGCCAGCAGTTTAGGCCCGGGACTAGCGGGGCGGGGGCCCACAGATACGCAGTATTTT.

This clone has only one observation. The chain joins TRBV9 to TRBJ2-1, with D uncertain. Germline lookup yields CDR1 SGDLS and CDR2 YYNGEE. The CDR3 has 12 amino acids. V lost 4 bases and J lost 7, with 9 bases in between. CDR3 region: CASSYGSNEQFF. CDR3 coding DNA: TGTGCCAGCAGCTACGGGTCAAATGAGCAGTTCTTC. Variable domain in full (rest from reference TRBV9 and TRBJ2-1): DSGVTQTPKHLITATGQRVTLRCSPRSGDLSVYWYQQSLDQGLQFLIQYYNGEERAKGNILERFSAQQFPDLHSELNLSSLELGDSALYFCASSYGSNEQFFGPGTRLTVL.

J is TRBJ1-1 and V is TRBV18; D call uncertain. The V end lost 4 bases, the J end lost 2 bases, and 14 bases lay between the germline ends. The germline V gene has CDR1 KGHSH and CDR2 LQKENI. The CDR3 spans 15 residues. As DNA, the CDR3 is TGTGCCAGCTCACGAGGGCGTGGGAGAAACACTGAAGCTTTCTTT. Encoded protein: CASSRGRGRNTEAFF.

V and J are TRBV5-6 and TRBJ1-5, with D unclear. V lost 2 bases to trimming and J lost 2 bases, with 11 bases between them. This CDR3 has 15 amino acids. Germline lookup yields CDR1 SGHDT and CDR2 YYEEEE. CDR3 bases: TGTGCCAGCAGCTTTTGGAGCGCGGGCAATCAGCCCCAGCATTTT. This sequence encodes CASSFWSAGNQPQHF.

A few counts support this clone. The rearrangement joins TRBV4-2 to TRBJ1-3, with TRBD1 identical over 7 bases. Unmatched junction bases numbered 4, after V lost 4 bases and J lost 4 bases. The CDR3 extends over 14 amino acids. Germline V gene data show CDR1 as LGHNA and CDR2 as YNFKEQ. The chain's CDR3 is CASSLTGSGNTIYF. CDR3 sequence (DNA): TGTGCCAGCAGCCTGACAGGGTCCGGAAACACCATATATTTT.

The chain uses TRBV7-2 and TRBJ2-4; tentatively, D is TRBD2 (6 bases). Germline V gene data show CDR1 as SGHTA and CDR2 as FQGNSA. The CDR3 contains 18 residues. Trimming removed 7 bases from V and 1 base from J, with 23 bases in between. The CDR3 sequence is CASTSRGLNPLAKNIQYF. The CDR3, as DNA: TGTGCCAGCACCTCCCGGGGGTTAAACCCCCTTGCCAAAAACATTCAGTACTTC. The complete variable domain, with remaining parts taken from reference TRBV7-2 and TRBJ2-4, reads GAGVSQSPSNKVTEKGKDVELRCDPISGHTALYWYRQSLGQGLEFLIYFQGNSAPDKSGLPSDRFSAERTGGSVSTLTIQRTQQEDSAVYLCASTSRGLNPLAKNIQYFGAGTRLSVL.

The chain carries TRBV11-2 and TRBJ2-5, with a tentative D call TRBD2 (5 bases). Germline CDR1 and CDR2: SGHAT and FQNNGV. This CDR3 is built from 13 residues. V was trimmed by 5 bases and J by 5 bases, leaving 12 bases between them. CDR3 sequence (DNA): TGTGCCAGCAGCGGGAGTTTCAGGGAGACCCAGTACTTC. Translated, it gives CASSGSFRETQYF.

This clone was seen a few times. The chain carries TRBV6-2 or TRBV6-3 and TRBJ1-5; the D is unclear. Trimming left V 5 bases short and J 5 bases short, with 7 bases between. The CDR3 is made up of 12 amino acids. Germline CDR1 is MNHEY and CDR2 is SVGEGT. The CDR3 DNA reads as TGTGCCAGCAGTCAGAGGTATCAGCCCCAGCATTTT. Encoded protein: CASSQRYQPQHF.

This chain links TRBV11-3 with TRBJ1-5; D is ambiguous. Germline CDR1 is SGHNT and CDR2 is YENEEA. The CDR3 covers 12 residues. V was shortened by 3 bases and J by 5 bases, with 5 bases between the two germline ends. CDR3 DNA sequence: TGTGCCAGCAGCTTCGGAGATCAGCCCCAGCATTTT. It specifies CASSFGDQPQHF. The complete variable domain, with remaining parts taken from reference TRBV11-3 and TRBJ1-5, reads EAGVVQSPRYKIIEKKQPVAFWCNPISGHNTLYWYLQNLGQGPELLIRYENEEAVDDSQLPKDRFSAERLKGVDSTLKIQPAELGDSAVYLCASSFGDQPQHFGDGTRLSIL.

J is TRBJ2-7 and V is TRBV5-1, with 8 bases identical to TRBD2. Per the germline V gene, CDR1 is SGHRS and CDR2 is YFSETQ. The CDR3 totals 16 residues. V lost 4 bases to trimming and J lost 0 bases; unmatched junction nucleotides: 9. Here the CDR3 reads CASSPGSGASSYEQYV. The CDR3 coding sequence is TGCGCCAGCAGCCCGGGTAGCGGGGCAAGCTCCTACGAGCAGTACGTC.

The chain joins TRBV12-5 to TRBJ2-5; D is ambiguous. Trimming shortened V by 5 bases and J by 5 bases, and 15 bases separated the two germline ends. The germline CDR1 and CDR2 sequences are LGHNT and FRNRAP. The CDR3 has 14 amino acids. DNA for the CDR3: TGTGCTAGTGGTACCCCGACGGCGGTGGAGACCCAGTACTTC. It codes for CASGTPTAVETQYF.

The chain joins TRBV4-1 to TRBJ1-3, with unresolved D. The CDR3 has 15 residues. V lost 6 bases and J lost 1, with 13 bases in between. Germline assignment: CDR1 MGHRA and CDR2 YSYEKL. Here the CDR3 reads CASRPIPGSGNTIYF. For the CDR3, the DNA is TGCGCCAGCAGGCCGATTCCGGGGTCTGGAAACACCATATATTTT.

The chain links TRBV28 to TRBJ2-1; 13 bases match TRBD2. CDR1 is MDHEN and CDR2 is SYDVKM in the germline V gene. The CDR3 is made up of 16 amino acids. Trimming at V came to 6 bases and at J to 7 bases, leaving 9 bases not matched to a gene. The CDR3: CASRAGLAGELNEQFF. The CDR3 DNA reads as TGTGCCAGCAGAGCCGGACTAGCGGGAGAACTGAATGAGCAGTTCTTC.

CDR3 nucleotide sequence: TGCGCCAGCAGCCAAGAACGACAGGGGCCATCCTACGAGCAGTACTTC. This sequence encodes CASSQERQGPSYEQYF. V gene TRBV4-3 combines with J gene TRBJ2-7; 8 bases match TRBD1. After removal of 0 bases from V and 1 base from J, the junction contained 5 bases not matched to a gene. CDR3 length: 16 residues. Germline loops: CDR1 LGHNA, CDR2 YSLEER.

This rearrangement joins TRBV5-6 to TRBJ2-3; tentatively, D is TRBD2 (6 bases). The V gene's germline CDR1 is SGHDT and CDR2 YYEEEE. The V end was cut by 4 bases, the J end by 0 bases, with 15 bases between. The CDR3 has 16 amino acids. The CDR3 DNA sequence: TGTGCCAGCAGCCCGGGGGTGGTAGGGAGCACAGATACGCAGTATTTT. It yields the protein CASSPGVVGSTDTQYF.

This rearrangement joins TRBV18 to TRBJ2-7; 12 bases agree with TRBD1. The ends lost 2 bases at V and 0 bases at J; junction bases unmatched: 8. CDR1 and CDR2 from the germline V gene are KGHSH and LQKENI. The CDR3 extends over 18 amino acids. CDR3 loop: CASSPGTGGLFSSYEQYF. The CDR3 DNA follows: TGTGCCAGCTCACCAGGGACAGGGGGCTTATTTAGCTCCTACGAGCAGTACTTC.

This clone was observed a few times. This chain uses TRBV7-8 with TRBJ1-2; D uncertain. V lost 4 bases to trimming and J lost 8 bases, with 11 bases between them. CDR3 length: 12 amino acids. Per the germline V gene, CDR1 is SGHVS and CDR2 is FQNEAQ. The CDR3 loop reads CASSSAGEGYTF. The CDR3 bases are TGTGCCAGCAGCTCCGCGGGTGAGGGCTACACCTTC.

In this sample, this clone turned up a few times. This chain joins TRBV9 and TRBJ2-5; 11 positions match TRBD2. J was trimmed by 5 bases and V by 0 bases; bases with no gene match: 12. This CDR3 is built from 18 residues. In germline, CDR1 is SGDLS, CDR2 YYNGEE. CDR3 in amino acids: CASSVEGSGGAGLETQYF. CDR3 DNA sequence: TGTGCCAGCAGCGTAGAGGGTAGCGGGGGGGCAGGTCTCGAGACCCAGTACTTC.

V is TRBV6-4 and J is TRBJ2-3; D is possibly TRBD2 (5 bases). CDR1 is MRHNA and CDR2 is SNTAGT in the germline V gene. CDR3 size: 17 residues. V dropped 4 bases and J dropped 8 bases, with 25 bases sitting between them. The CDR3 nucleotides read TGTGCCAGCAGTGCCGTACTCGGGGAAGGGCTACATGGTACGCAGTATTTT. It codes for CASSAVLGEGLHGTQYF.

The chain employs TRBV20-1 and TRBJ1-2, with D uncertain. V was shortened by 3 bases and J by 8 bases, with 16 bases between the two germline ends. Looked up from germline, CDR1 is DFQATT and CDR2 is SNEGSKA (reference sequence). The CDR3 totals 13 residues. The CDR3 DNA is TGCAGTGCTAGTCCCGGGGAAACTAGGGGCTACACCTTC. Translated, it gives CSASPGETRGYTF.

The rearrangement uses TRBV19 and TRBJ2-1; 9 nucleotides match TRBD1. V shed 6 bases and J 3 bases; nucleotides not matched to a gene: 6. The germline V gene encodes CDR1 LNHDA and CDR2 SQIVND (reference sequence). CDR3 length equals 15 residues. CDR3 sequence: CASREWGQGYNEQFF. The CDR3 nucleotides read TGTGCCAGTAGGGAATGGGGACAGGGCTACAATGAGCAGTTCTTC.

A single count supports this clone. This chain joins TRBV30 and TRBJ2-1, with 9 nucleotides matching TRBD2. The germline CDR1 and CDR2 sequences are GTSNPN and SVGIG (reference sequence). The CDR3 contains 14 residues. V was pared by 2 bases and J by 8 bases, with 7 bases of the junction left unmatched. The CDR3 DNA reads as TGTGCCTGGAGTCTAGCGGGGCTTCGGGATGAGCAGTTCTTC. The encoded protein is CAWSLAGLRDEQFF.

This clone was seen once. The V gene is TRBV27, the J gene TRBJ1-2; TRBD1 matches 7 bases. CDR1 MNHEY and CDR2 SMNVEV come from the germline V gene (reference sequence). After removal of 5 bases from V and 4 bases from J, the junction contained 7 bases not matched to a gene. This CDR3 is 14 amino acids long. The CDR3 here is CASSLTGVSYGYTF. CDR3 DNA: TGTGCCAGCAGTCTTACAGGGGTGAGCTATGGCTACACCTTC.

V gene TRBV5-1 combines with J gene TRBJ2-1, with 11 bases lining up with TRBD2. Trimming took 4 bases from V and 4 from J; bases not matched to a gene: 7. The CDR3 has 16 residues. Germline values: CDR1 SGHRS, CDR2 YFSETQ. The CDR3: CASSPPGLAEYNEQFF. DNA for the CDR3: TGCGCCAGCAGCCCACCGGGACTAGCGGAGTACAATGAGCAGTTCTTC. The variable domain in full, with the rest retrieved from reference TRBV5-1 and TRBJ2-1, is KAGVTQTPRYLIKTRGQQVTLSCSPISGHRSVSWYQQTPGQGLQFLFEYFSETQRNKGNFPGRFSGRQFSNSRSEMNVSTLELGDSALYLCASSPPGLAEYNEQFFGPGTRLTVL.

The V call is TRBV29-1, the J call TRBJ2-1; D perhaps matches TRBD2 (5 bases). Germline assignment: CDR1 SQVTM and CDR2 ANQGSEA. Trimming removed 4 bases from V and 3 bases from J, with 10 bases in between. The CDR3 is 13 amino acids. The DNA of the CDR3 is TGCAGCGTTGCTCCCGGGGACTACAATGAGCAGTTCTTC. This translates into CSVAPGDYNEQFF.

The CDR3 DNA is TGTGCCAGTAGTATTGCTGAAGGCAGGGGGACCACTGAAGCTTTCTTT. This codes for CASSIAEGRGTTEAFF. The rearrangement joins TRBV19 to TRBJ1-1; 7 bases map to TRBD1. The V segment lost 3 bases and the J segment 4 bases; nucleotides outside the gene matches: 11. Germline loops: CDR1 LNHDA, CDR2 SQIVND (reference sequence). This CDR3 contains 16 residues.

V and J are TRBV28 and TRBJ1-3; D is unresolved. The CDR3 runs to 13 residues. The V gene lost 5 bases and the J gene lost 0 bases, with 5 bases spanning the gap. Germline loops: CDR1 MDHEN, CDR2 SYDVKM. CDR3 sequence (DNA): TGTGCCAGCAGTCCTCTCTCTGGAAACACCATATATTTT. This encodes CASSPLSGNTIYF. Based on the CDR3 plus reference TRBV28 and TRBJ1-3, the full variable domain is DVKVTQSSRYLVKRTGEKVFLECVQDMDHENMFWYRQDPGLGLRLIYFSYDVKMKEKGDIPEGYSVSREKKERFSLILESASTNQTSMYLCASSPLSGNTIYFGEGSWLTVV.

CDR3 region: CASSEIQGAIMNTEAFF. For the CDR3, the DNA is TGTGCCAGCAGCGAAATCCAGGGGGCAATCATGAACACTGAAGCTTTCTTT. The V gene is TRBV7-8, the J gene TRBJ1-1; 8 bases line up with TRBD1. CDR3 length: 17 residues. Germline V gene sequence: CDR1 SGHVS, CDR2 FQNEAQ. V was clipped by 5 bases and J by 0 bases; unmatched bases: 11. Filled out from reference TRBV7-8 and TRBJ1-1, the complete variable domain reads GAGVSQSPRYKVAKRGQDVALRCDPISGHVSLFWYQQALGQGPEFLTYFQNEAQLDKSGLPSDRFFAERPEGSVSTLKIQRTQQEDSAVYLCASSEIQGAIMNTEAFFGQGTRLTVV.

On this clone: The junction differs from germline at one of its ends, possibly a read error. The gene calls are TRBV6-2 or TRBV6-3 and TRBJ1-5; TRBD1 agrees at 8 bases. Germline CDR1 is MNHEY and CDR2 is SVGEGT. This CDR3 is built from 13 residues. The CDR3 protein is CASSYPSTGVLCF. CDR3 coding DNA: TGTGCCAGCAGTTACCCTTCGACAGGGGTTTTATGTTTT.

The rearrangement uses TRBV29-1 and TRBJ2-7, with 7 bases fitting TRBD1. Germline assignment: CDR1 SQVTM and CDR2 ANQGSEA. V was clipped by 5 bases and J by 4 bases; unmatched bases: 11. The length of the CDR3 is 14 residues. The DNA of the CDR3 is TGCAGCGTTTCTCCGCGACAGGGTGGTTACGAGCAGTACTTC. It specifies CSVSPRQGGYEQYF.